This TCR beta chain was captured by sequencing in a study of blood T cell repertoires in COVID-19. Overall study context: Some COVID-19 samples were acute and others convalescent; all came from the United States, Italy and Spain.

Losses at the gene ends were 11 bases for V and 6 bases for J; bases not matched to a gene: 8. This CDR3 comprises 13 residues. Germline CDR1 reads SEHNR; CDR2 reads FQNEAQ (reference sequence). Authors' methods: How many nucleated cells were present was estimated from reference gene primer amplification. Libraries were prepared by immunoSEQ multiplex PCR; TCRdb keeps only in-frame clonotypes and omits some of them. That table furnishes V, J and clone size, whereas the DNA furnished D and trimming. The sample lists over 85,000 clones, around nine tenths occurring once. Sequences were obtained from peripheral blood. The chain uses TRBV7-9 and TRBJ1-1; 11 bases are a match to TRBD1. This sequence was found in a human donor in a cohort sampled during active COVID-19. The CDR3 nucleotides are TGTGCCTTTCGGACAGGGGGCAGCGCTGAAGCTTTCTTT. Its protein product is CAFRTGGSAEAFF.